One sample yielded the 15 T cell receptor beta chains listed below, sequenced in a study of early T cells in non-severe SARS-CoV-2 infection. TCRdb independently ran MiXCR on the 5' RACE reads; one entry per CDR3 protein. Among 98,000 or so distinct CDR3 sequences listed, 9.5% to 15% were seen once. The sequences come from whole blood, collected at baseline. The receptors shown here come from an adult who was a healthcare worker with PCR-confirmed SARS-CoV-2 infection or an uninfected control (not recorded which).

This clonotype was detected a few times. The V gene is TRBV25-1, the J gene TRBJ2-2; D is unresolved. The V gene's germline CDR1 is MGHDK and CDR2 SYGVNS. The CDR3 has 13 residues. The V gene lost 3 bases and the J gene lost 2 bases, with 4 bases spanning the gap. The CDR3 DNA reads as TGTGCCAGCAGTGATCACAACACCGGGGAGCTGTTTTTT. It encodes CASSDHNTGELFF.

The chain links TRBV13 to TRBJ2-7, with D hard to call. V dropped 1 base and J dropped 5 bases, with 6 bases sitting between them. The CDR3 is made up of 12 amino acids. Germline loops: CDR1 PRHDT, CDR2 FYEKMQ (reference sequence). CDR3 residues: CASSLVSDEQYF. The CDR3, as DNA: TGTGCCAGCAGCTTAGTTTCAGACGAGCAGTACTTC.

This clonotype was recorded at least ten times. CDR3 in DNA: TGCAGCGTTGGCCGGATCAACACCGGGGAGCTGTTTTTT. Protein sequence: CSVGRINTGELFF. The V call is TRBV29-1, the J call TRBJ2-2; D not certain. The V gene lost 4 bases and the J gene lost 2 bases, with 8 bases spanning the gap. Per the germline V gene, CDR1 is SQVTM and CDR2 is ANQGSEA. The CDR3 loop spans 13 amino acids.

This chain joins TRBV5-1 and TRBJ2-6; D is uncertain. Germline CDR1 and CDR2: SGHRS and YFSETQ. V shed 0 bases and J shed 0 bases, with 7 bases lying between them. The CDR3 totals 16 residues. CDR3 in amino acids: CASSLGGYSGANVLTF. The DNA of the CDR3 is TGCGCCAGCAGCTTGGGGGGTTACTCTGGGGCCAACGTCCTGACTTTC.

This chain connects TRBV4-1 to TRBJ1-1, with 9 positions matching TRBD1. This CDR3 has 15 amino acids. The V gene's germline CDR1 is MGHRA and CDR2 YSYEKL. V lost 4 bases to trimming and J lost 4 bases; unmatched junction nucleotides: 7. CDR3 nucleotide sequence: TGCGCCAGCAGCCTTAAGGGACAGGGATTCACTGAAGCTTTCTTT. The encoded protein is CASSLKGQGFTEAFF.

This clonotype was counted only a few times. The chain is built from TRBV14 and TRBJ2-2; D is possibly TRBD1 (5 bases). Between the trimmed V and J ends, which lost 4 bases and 3 bases, there was a span of 15 bases. CDR1 is SGHDN, CDR2 FVKESK, per germline. The length of the CDR3 is 16 residues. Written as DNA, the CDR3 is TGTGCCAGCAGCCCCCGTTGGGGCAGGGACACCGGGGAGCTGTTTTTT. Translated: CASSPRWGRDTGELFF.

The V and J genes are TRBV3-1 and TRBJ2-1; D may be TRBD2 (5 bases). The CDR3 has 13 amino acids. Trimming removed 5 bases at V and 6 bases at J, with 11 bases between. From germline, CDR1 is LGHDT and CDR2 YNNKEL (reference sequence). The CDR3 bases are TGTGCCAGCAGCGACCTTGGACTCAATGAGCAGTTCTTC. Its translation: CASSDLGLNEQFF.

This clonotype appeared many times. V gene TRBV12-3 or TRBV12-4 combines with J gene TRBJ1-1; 7 bases map to TRBD1. The CDR3 contains 14 residues. With V trimmed by 6 bases and J by 1 base, 5 bases remained unmatched. The CDR3 protein is CASRLDRENTEAFF. CDR3 nucleotide sequence: TGTGCCAGCAGACTCGACAGGGAGAACACTGAAGCTTTCTTT.

This clonotype was counted between two and nine times. The chain carries TRBV18 and TRBJ1-1, with TRBD1 matching 10 bases. Unmatched junction bases numbered 4, after V lost 3 bases and J lost 3 bases. The CDR3 contains 15 residues. Germline CDR1 KGHSH, CDR2 LQKENI. CDR3 in DNA: TGTGCCAGCTCACCGACAGGGGGCTCCGACACTGAAGCTTTCTTT. It yields the protein CASSPTGGSDTEAFF.

Concerning this clonotype itself: This may be a read error, as it is one base from a much larger clone. The chain joins TRBV7-9 to TRBJ2-7; D may be TRBD1 (5 bases). V was clipped by 0 bases and J by 5 bases, with 11 bases between them. Germline values: CDR1 SEHNR, CDR2 FQNEAQ (reference sequence). The CDR3 length is 14 residues. The CDR3 sequence is CASSLAGQGHEQYF. The CDR3 nucleotides read TGTGCCAGCAGCTTAGCGGGGCAGGGCCACGAGCAGTACTTC.

In this sample, this clonotype turned up a few times. The chain recombines TRBV24-1 with TRBJ2-1; D is perhaps TRBD1 or TRBD2 (5 bases each). Trimming left V 8 bases short and J 9 bases short, with 19 bases between. The germline gives CDR1 KGHDR, CDR2 SFDVKD. The CDR3 loop spans 14 amino acids. The CDR3 here is CATKAGPEGSEQFF. The CDR3 DNA sequence: TGTGCCACCAAGGCAGGGCCAGAGGGCAGTGAGCAGTTCTTC.

V is TRBV29-1 and J is TRBJ1-1, with D perhaps TRBD1 (6 bases). Germline assignment: CDR1 SQVTM and CDR2 ANQGSEA. The CDR3 totals 13 residues. V was clipped by 7 bases and J by 2 bases, with 14 bases between them. The CDR3 region is CSGGTGSNTEAFF. As DNA, the CDR3 is TGCAGCGGGGGAACAGGGAGTAACACTGAAGCTTTCTTT.

This clonotype showed up just a few times. As DNA, the CDR3 is TGCAGCGCAACGGCCCGGGACAGGGGAGAGACCCAGTACTTC. Residues: CSATARDRGETQYF. The rearrangement joins TRBV29-1 to TRBJ2-5; 10 bases match TRBD1. This CDR3 is 14 amino acids long. The germline V gene encodes CDR1 SQVTM and CDR2 ANQGSEA. With 7 bases clipped from V and 4 bases from J, the junction kept 9 bases outside the gene matches.

This clonotype has only a few counts. The genes are TRBV29-1 and TRBJ2-5; 11 bases are a match to TRBD2. The ends lost 7 bases at V and 3 bases at J; junction bases unmatched: 7. CDR1 is SQVTM, CDR2 ANQGSEA, per germline. CDR3 length: 14 residues. CDR3 sequence: CSAISGRAKETQYF. CDR3 sequence (DNA): TGCAGCGCGATTAGCGGGAGGGCCAAAGAGACCCAGTACTTC.

CDR3 nucleotide sequence: TGTGCCACCAGGGAGGGTATGTACACTGAAGCTTTCTTT. This codes for CATREGMYTEAFF. This chain links TRBV25-1 with TRBJ1-1, with D maybe TRBD1 (5 bases). Germline V CDR1 and CDR2: MGHDK, SYGVNS. V was cut by 10 bases and J by 3 bases, with 15 bases left in between. The CDR3 covers 13 residues. The complete variable domain, with remaining parts taken from reference TRBV25-1 and TRBJ1-1, reads EADIYQTPRYLVIGTGKKITLECSQTMGHDKMYWYQQDPGMELHLIHYSYGVNSTEKGDLSSESTVSRIRTEHFPLTLESARPSHTSQYLCATREGMYTEAFFGQGTRLTVV.